The 3 T cell receptor beta chains given below trace back to one sample, sequenced in a study of T cells in Graves' hyperthyroidism and ophthalmopathy. It was RNA transcripts that yielded the amplified TCR beta CDR3 regions. RT-PCR in the first round (using the HTBI primer set) targeted the TCR CDR3. TCRdb redid the calling of the multiplex PCR reads with MiXCR, one entry per CDR3 protein. The sample includes about 720,000 distinct CDR3 sequences, less than 20% seen only once; the top ten take around 7.7%. The source material was blood. The receptors shown here come from a young man with Graves' hyperthyroidism.

V gene TRBV24-1 combines with J gene TRBJ2-1, with a tentative D call TRBD2 (6 bases). The CDR3 extends over 13 amino acids. Germline V gives CDR1 KGHDR, CDR2 SFDVKD. V was shortened by 9 bases and J by 8 bases, with 16 bases between the two germline ends. CDR3 coding DNA: TGTGCCACCGCGGGACCAGCGAACGATGAGCAGTTCTTC. This gives the protein CATAGPANDEQFF.

The V call is TRBV7-9, the J call TRBJ2-7, with D unclear. There are 12 residues in the CDR3. Germline CDR1 reads SEHNR; CDR2 reads FQNEAQ (reference sequence). V was shortened by 4 bases and J by 3 bases, with 7 bases between the two germline ends. The CDR3 DNA follows: TGTGCCAGCAGCTCTAGTTACTACGAGCAGTACTTC. Amino acid sequence: CASSSSYYEQYF.

This clonotype has at least ten counts. V usage is TRBV7-2 and J usage is TRBJ2-7, with D tentatively TRBD1 (6 bases). Trimming pared 5 bases from V and 5 bases from J, leaving 10 bases between. This CDR3 comprises 12 residues. Germline assignment: CDR1 SGHTA and CDR2 FQGNSA. Written as DNA, the CDR3 is TGTGCCAGCAGCAGAGGGACAAACGAGCAGTACTTC. Its translation is CASSRGTNEQYF.